These 26 T cell receptor beta chains came from one sample sequenced in a study of blood T cell repertoires in COVID-19. The repertoire was sequenced with immunoSEQ multiplex PCR; TCRdb's copy has only in-frame clones and lacks some. The table lists approximately 200,000 clones, around 88% of them singletons. The source material was peripheral blood. The receptors originated from a woman aged 25 to 45 with acute or convalescent COVID-19.

The genes are TRBV18 and TRBJ2-7; 9 positions agree with TRBD1. The CDR3 spans 17 residues. V lost 0 bases, J lost 6 bases, and 12 bases stayed unmatched. From germline, CDR1 is KGHSH and CDR2 LQKENI. The CDR3 protein is CASSPPGAGTGSFEQYF. The CDR3 DNA follows: TGTGCCAGCTCACCACCGGGGGCCGGGACAGGGAGCTTCGAGCAGTACTTC.

The V and J genes are TRBV7-6 and TRBJ2-2; 9 bases line up with TRBD2. The CDR3 totals 19 residues. Germline V lookup: CDR1 SGHVS, CDR2 FNYEAQ. J gave up 4 bases and V 2 bases, and 14 bases lay outside the gene matches. CDR3 bases: TGTGCCAGCAGCTTATTAGTAGGGTCTAGCGGGACCGTCACCGGGGAGCTGTTTTTT. This gives the protein CASSLLVGSSGTVTGELFF.

The chain couples TRBV10-1 to TRBJ1-4; D ambiguous. With 5 bases removed from V and 8 bases from J, the gap between germline ends came to 18 bases. CDR1 and CDR2 from the germline V gene are WNHNN and SYGVQD (reference sequence). This CDR3 is built from 15 residues. CDR3 sequence: CASSRETGGGEKLFF. The CDR3 DNA is TGCGCCAGCAGTCGGGAGACGGGCGGAGGAGAAAAACTGTTTTTT.

This chain links TRBV3-1 (or the pseudogene TRBV3-2) with TRBJ2-5, with 14 bases matching TRBD2. The CDR3 runs to 16 residues. Looked up from germline, CDR1 is LGHDT and CDR2 is YNNKEL (reference sequence). The V and J ends lost 5 bases and 4 bases, in that order; junction bases with no gene match: 6. The CDR3 sequence is CASSMGLAGVRETQYF. For the CDR3, the DNA is TGTGCCAGCAGCATGGGACTAGCGGGAGTTAGAGAGACCCAGTACTTC.

The chain combines TRBV10-1 with TRBJ2-7, with 9 bases matching TRBD2. Germline CDR1 and CDR2: WNHNN and SYGVQD (reference sequence). The length of the CDR3 is 15 residues. Trimming at V came to 2 bases and at J to 5 bases, leaving 7 bases not matched to a gene. The chain's CDR3 is CASSESQRGEDEQYF. DNA for the CDR3: TGCGCCAGCAGTGAGAGCCAGCGGGGGGAGGACGAGCAGTACTTC.

This chain connects TRBV3-1 (or the pseudogene TRBV3-2) to TRBJ1-5; D possibly corresponds to TRBD1 (6 bases). Germline V lookup: CDR1 LGHDT, CDR2 YNNKEL (reference sequence). Trimming took off 4 bases at V and 5 bases at J, with 15 bases between the two ends. CDR3 length: 15 amino acids. The CDR3 nucleotides read TGTGCCAGCAGCCCCGGGACAAACTTTCATCAGCCCCAGCATTTT. Residues: CASSPGTNFHQPQHF.

The chain has TRBV5-1 and TRBJ2-5, with TRBD2 identical over 9 bases. This CDR3 region has 17 residues. V trimming: 0 bases; J trimming: 4 bases; junction bases outside the gene matches: 10. Germline-derived CDR1 and CDR2 are SGHRS and YFSETQ. Here the CDR3 reads CASSLGTLAGARETQYF. The CDR3 DNA sequence: TGCGCCAGCAGCTTGGGGACCTTAGCGGGAGCGAGAGAGACCCAGTACTTC.

The V gene is TRBV28, the J gene TRBJ2-7; 7 bases map to TRBD2. With V trimmed by 6 bases and J by 1 base, 6 bases remained unmatched. Per the germline V gene, CDR1 is MDHEN and CDR2 is SYDVKM. This CDR3 is 14 amino acids long. In DNA, the CDR3 is TGTGCCAGCAGGTCGGGAGGTGGGTCCTACGAGCAGTACTTC. Protein: CASRSGGGSYEQYF.

This clone showed up just once. The V gene is TRBV18, the J gene TRBJ2-1, with a possible D match to TRBD1 (8 bases). This CDR3 region has 15 residues. Germline CDR1 reads KGHSH; CDR2 reads LQKENI. V lost 6 bases, J lost 8 bases, and 20 bases lay in between. The CDR3 DNA reads as TGTGCCAGCTCCCCAGGGGGCGCGGGGGCCCATGAGCAGTTCTTC. Translated: CASSPGGAGAHEQFF.

The chain uses TRBV6-5 and TRBJ1-3; TRBD1 matches at 7 bases. Germline V CDR1 and CDR2: MNHEY, SVGAGI. Unmatched junction bases numbered 8, after V lost 6 bases and J lost 3 bases. CDR3 length: 15 residues. DNA for the CDR3: TGTGCCAGCAGCCGGGACAGTTCCAGTGGAAACACCATATATTTT. This translates into CASSRDSSSGNTIYF.

This clone turned up a few times. The gene calls are TRBV19 and TRBJ2-2; D remains ambiguous. With 5 bases removed from V and 5 bases from J, the gap between germline ends came to 15 bases. Germline-derived CDR1 and CDR2 are LNHDA and SQIVND (reference sequence). CDR3 length equals 15 residues. CDR3 DNA: TGTGCCAGTAGTTTACTCCCCCTTTGGACCGGGGAGCTGTTTTTT. Its protein is CASSLLPLWTGELFF.

The chain couples TRBV7-2 to TRBJ2-1, with 11 bases that match TRBD2. Germline V gives CDR1 SGHTA, CDR2 FQGNSA. There are 17 residues in the CDR3. V gave up 1 base and J gave up 4 bases; unmatched junction bases: 6. CDR3 protein: CASSLGALAGGYNEQFF. As DNA, the CDR3 is TGTGCCAGCAGCTTAGGAGCCCTAGCGGGAGGATACAATGAGCAGTTCTTC.

This clone was found a few times. The chain couples TRBV5-1 to TRBJ1-1; the D gene is possibly TRBD1 (6 bases). The CDR3 runs 14 residues. Germline lookup yields CDR1 SGHRS and CDR2 YFSETQ. Trimming left V 3 bases short and J 0 bases short, with 9 bases between. CDR3 in amino acids: CASSSGQMNTEAFF. The CDR3 DNA reads as TGCGCCAGCAGCTCAGGACAGATGAACACTGAAGCTTTCTTT.

This CDR3 reads CSVEGKRQGAFNQPQHF. The CDR3 DNA is TGCAGCGTTGAAGGGAAGAGACAGGGCGCTTTCAATCAGCCCCAGCATTTT. The chain has TRBV29-1 and TRBJ1-5; 7 bases line up with TRBD1. The CDR3 has 17 residues. Germline assignment: CDR1 SQVTM and CDR2 ANQGSEA. The ends lost 1 base at V and 3 bases at J; junction bases unmatched: 12.

This chain joins TRBV6-1 and TRBJ2-7, with a possible D match to TRBD2 (7 bases). Trimming pared 3 bases from V and 2 bases from J, leaving 17 bases between. This CDR3 is 16 amino acids long. CDR1 is MNHNS and CDR2 is SASEGT in the germline V gene. CDR3 sequence reads: CASSDHVGGLTYEQYF. The CDR3 DNA is TGTGCCAGCAGTGACCACGTCGGGGGGCTGACCTACGAGCAGTACTTC.

This chain uses TRBV4-2 with TRBJ2-7, with 7 nucleotides matching TRBD1. The CDR3 has 15 residues. From germline, CDR1 is LGHNA and CDR2 YNFKEQ. V shed 3 bases, J shed 2 bases, and the junction held 7 bases outside the gene matches. CDR3 residues: CASSQSTRGPYEQYF. CDR3 sequence (DNA): TGTGCCAGCAGCCAGTCCACTAGGGGGCCCTACGAGCAGTACTTC.

This clone was seen just once. V and J are TRBV7-2 and TRBJ2-3, with 7 bases matching TRBD2. CDR3 length equals 19 residues. The junction had 14 bases not matched to a gene; V was cut back by 2 bases and J by 0 bases. CDR1 is SGHTA, CDR2 FQGNSA, per germline. The CDR3 DNA reads TGTGCCAGCAGCTTATCTCTTTCGGGAGGAACAACTAGCACAGATACGCAGTATTTT. Translated, it gives CASSLSLSGGTTSTDTQYF.

The chain's CDR3 is CASRSYNEQFF. CDR3 bases: TGTGCCAGCCGCTCCTACAATGAGCAGTTCTTC. This sequence joins TRBV27 and TRBJ2-1, with unresolved D. Germline CDR1 reads MNHEY; CDR2 reads SMNVEV (reference sequence). Trimming shortened V by 8 bases and J by 0 bases, and 2 bases separated the two germline ends. The CDR3 covers 11 residues.

CDR3 coding DNA: TGTGCCAGCAGCCAAGATTTCACGAGTACCGGGTTCTTC. Its protein product is CASSQDFTSTGFF. This rearrangement joins TRBV4-2 to TRBJ2-1, with D uncertain. This CDR3 region has 13 residues. Germline-derived CDR1 and CDR2 are LGHNA and YNFKEQ. The germline V and J ends were trimmed by 0 bases and 15 bases, with 15 bases remaining between them.

V and J are TRBV21-1 and TRBJ2-7; TRBD1 reflects the table's D call only, with no check against the DNA. TRBV21-1 is a recognized pseudogene. This CDR3 comprises 12 residues. CDR3 sequence reads: CASGQVPYEQYF. The CDR3 nucleotides read TGTGCCAGCGGGCAGGTCCCCTACGAGCAGTACTTC.

This clone showed up just once. This chain uses TRBV7-9 with TRBJ2-7; 12 bases are shared with TRBD2. The J segment lost 5 bases and the V segment lost 8 bases, leaving 4 bases of the junction unmatched. The CDR3 loop spans 13 amino acids. Germline assignment: CDR1 SEHNR and CDR2 FQNEAQ (reference sequence). Here the CDR3 reads CASARLAGDEQYF. The CDR3 DNA follows: TGTGCCAGCGCTCGACTAGCGGGAGACGAGCAGTACTTC. The full variable domain, its missing parts supplied by reference TRBV7-9 and TRBJ2-7, is DTGVSQNPRHKITKRGQNVTFRCDPISEHNRLYWYRQTLGQGPEFLTYFQNEAQLEKSRLLSDRFSAERPKGSFSTLEIQRTEQGDSAMYLCASARLAGDEQYFGPGTRLTVT.

This clone was counted once. The V gene is TRBV28, the J gene TRBJ1-4; D not certain. Trimming stripped 1 base from V and 6 bases from J, with 3 bases between. The CDR3 loop spans 12 amino acids. Germline V gene sequence: CDR1 MDHEN, CDR2 SYDVKM. The CDR3 sequence: CASSLSYEKLFF. The CDR3, as DNA: TGTGCCAGCAGTTTATCTTATGAAAAACTGTTTTTT.

This CDR3 reads CASSPGRGQPQHF. The CDR3 DNA follows: TGTGCCAGCAGCCCGGGGCGGGGTCAGCCCCAGCATTTT. The chain recombines TRBV7-8 with TRBJ1-5; D perhaps matches TRBD1 (5 bases). This CDR3 has 13 amino acids. CDR1 SGHVS and CDR2 FQNEAQ come from the germline V gene. Trimming took off 5 bases at V and 6 bases at J, with 11 bases between the two ends.

The CDR3: CASSFNSGRDNEQFF. The CDR3 DNA reads TGCGCCAGCAGCTTTAACAGCGGGAGGGACAATGAGCAGTTCTTC. This chain connects TRBV5-1 to TRBJ2-1; TRBD2 matches at 10 bases. There are 15 residues in the CDR3. J gave up 5 bases and V 2 bases, and 4 bases lay outside the gene matches. Germline V gene lookup returns CDR1 SGHRS and CDR2 YFSETQ. The full variable domain, with the rest looked up from reference TRBV5-1 and TRBJ2-1, is KAGVTQTPRYLIKTRGQQVTLSCSPISGHRSVSWYQQTPGQGLQFLFEYFSETQRNKGNFPGRFSGRQFSNSRSEMNVSTLELGDSALYLCASSFNSGRDNEQFFGPGTRLTVL.

This chain uses TRBV7-2 with TRBJ2-5; TRBD2 might be the D (6 bases). Trimming took 3 bases from V and 5 from J, leaving 10 bases between them. The CDR3 totals 13 residues. The germline gives CDR1 SGHTA, CDR2 FQGNSA. The CDR3 protein is CASSLGGFETQYF. CDR3 bases: TGTGCCAGCAGCTTGGGGGGTTTCGAGACCCAGTACTTC.

The rearrangement links TRBV10-3 to TRBJ2-2; 10 bases map to TRBD2. Germline CDR1 is ENHRY and CDR2 is SYGVKD. J was trimmed by 7 bases and V by 3 bases; bases with no gene match: 5. There are 15 residues in the CDR3. In nucleotides, the CDR3 is TGTGCCATCAGTGAAGGGACTAGCGTATTCGGGGAGCTGTTTTTT. This translates into CAISEGTSVFGELFF.